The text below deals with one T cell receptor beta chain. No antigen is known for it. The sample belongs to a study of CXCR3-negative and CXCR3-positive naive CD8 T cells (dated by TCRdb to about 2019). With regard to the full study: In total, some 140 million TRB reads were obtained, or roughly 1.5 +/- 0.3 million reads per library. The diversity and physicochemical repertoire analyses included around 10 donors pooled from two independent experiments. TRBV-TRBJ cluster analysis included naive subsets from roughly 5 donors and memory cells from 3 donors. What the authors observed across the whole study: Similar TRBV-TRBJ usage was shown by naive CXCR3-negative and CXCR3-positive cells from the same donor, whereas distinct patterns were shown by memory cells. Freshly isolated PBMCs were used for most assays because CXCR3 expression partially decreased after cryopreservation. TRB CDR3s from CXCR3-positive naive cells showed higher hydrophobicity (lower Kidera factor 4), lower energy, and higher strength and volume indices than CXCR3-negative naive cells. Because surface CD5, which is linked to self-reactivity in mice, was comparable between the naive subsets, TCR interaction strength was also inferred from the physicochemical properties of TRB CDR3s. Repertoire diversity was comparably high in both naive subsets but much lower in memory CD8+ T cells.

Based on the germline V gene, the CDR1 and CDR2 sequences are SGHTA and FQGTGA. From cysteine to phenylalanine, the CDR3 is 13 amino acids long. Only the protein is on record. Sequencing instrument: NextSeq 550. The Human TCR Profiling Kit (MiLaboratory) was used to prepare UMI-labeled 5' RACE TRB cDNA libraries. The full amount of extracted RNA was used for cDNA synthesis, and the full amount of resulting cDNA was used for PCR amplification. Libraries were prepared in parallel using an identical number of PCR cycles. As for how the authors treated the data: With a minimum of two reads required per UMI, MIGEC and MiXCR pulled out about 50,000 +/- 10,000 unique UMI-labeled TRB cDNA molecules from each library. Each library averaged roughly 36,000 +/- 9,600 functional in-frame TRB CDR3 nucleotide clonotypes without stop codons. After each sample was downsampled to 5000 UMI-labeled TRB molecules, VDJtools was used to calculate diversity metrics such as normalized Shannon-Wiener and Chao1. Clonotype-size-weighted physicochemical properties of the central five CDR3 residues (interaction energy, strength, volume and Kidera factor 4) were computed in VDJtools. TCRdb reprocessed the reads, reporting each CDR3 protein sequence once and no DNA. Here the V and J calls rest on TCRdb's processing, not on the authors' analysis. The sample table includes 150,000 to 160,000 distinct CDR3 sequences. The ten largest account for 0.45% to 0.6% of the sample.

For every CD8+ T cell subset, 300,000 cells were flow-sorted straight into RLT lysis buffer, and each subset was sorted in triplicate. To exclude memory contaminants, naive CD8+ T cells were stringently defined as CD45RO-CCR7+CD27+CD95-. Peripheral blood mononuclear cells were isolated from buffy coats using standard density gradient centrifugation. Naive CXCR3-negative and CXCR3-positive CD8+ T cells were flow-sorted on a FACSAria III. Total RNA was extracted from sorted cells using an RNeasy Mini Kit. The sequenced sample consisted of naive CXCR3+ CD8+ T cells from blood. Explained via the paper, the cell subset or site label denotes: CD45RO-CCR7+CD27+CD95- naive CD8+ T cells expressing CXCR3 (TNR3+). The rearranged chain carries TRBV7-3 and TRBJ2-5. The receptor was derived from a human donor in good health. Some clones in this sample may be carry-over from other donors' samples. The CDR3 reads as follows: CASSLAWGNAQYF.